This TCR beta chain was retrieved from a study of neurological immune-mediated disorders. This clonotype was detected ten times or more. Template-switch 5'RACE cDNA synthesis added a 10-nucleotide unique molecular identifier. TCRdb re-called the 5' RACE reads with MiXCR, one entry per CDR3 protein. Of about 50,000 distinct CDR3 sequences listed, about 9.3% are singletons. The CDR3 spans 15 residues. CDR1 MNHEY and CDR2 SMNVEV come from the germline V gene (reference sequence). The V end was cut by 4 bases, the J end by 2 bases, with 13 bases between. This receptor was obtained from a woman aged 35 to 49 with HTLV-1-associated myelopathy (HAM/TSP). This chain links TRBV27 with TRBJ2-3; tentatively, D is TRBD1 or TRBD2 (5 bases each). Sequencing input: PBMCs. This chain's CDR3 is CASSYGMGTTDTQYF. The DNA of the CDR3 is TGTGCCAGCAGTTACGGGATGGGGACCACAGATACGCAGTATTTT.